This record concerns one TCR beta chain sequence. This CDR3 is built from 14 residues. V was clipped by 0 bases and J by 2 bases, with 6 bases between them. Germline V CDR1 and CDR2: MNHEY, SVGAGI. The protocol was immunoSEQ multiplex PCR, while the TCRdb copy is restricted to in-frame clones and leaves out a portion. This repertoire shows over 200,000 clones, about nine tenths found once; its top ten account for around 16%. The sample originates from a study of blood T cell repertoires in COVID-19. Study overall: Sample material is recorded as cDNA or gDNA derived from T cells, B-cell-depleted T cells, or PBMCs.

The sequence was collected from a man younger than 35 who had recovered from COVID-19. The source material was PBMCs or T cells enriched from blood (not recorded which). The V gene is TRBV6-5, the J gene TRBJ2-3; D gene unclear. In DNA, the CDR3 is TGTGCCAGCAGTTACTCTGGCTTCACAGATACGCAGTATTTT. Its protein product is CASSYSGFTDTQYF.